This TCR beta chain was captured in a study of cytomegalovirus exposure and HLA in healthy donors (dated by TCRdb to 2015 to 2018). Regarding the study in general: An earlier analysis of fewer than 750 of the donors reported approximately 300 Gb of sequence data and approximately 120 million unique TCR beta sequences obtained from roughly 170 million T cells. An early release covering roughly 600 HLA-typed donors comprised roughly 300 gigabases of sequencing data and approximately 85 million unique TCR sequences. Of the roughly 400 genotyped donors, less than 85% were placed in the genetic ancestry cluster associated with self-reported Caucasian donors. The study aimed to test whether signatures of past pathogen exposure could be identified by cataloging public T cell receptors. The study used immunosequencing to profile the T cell repertoires of approximately 640 subjects and linked those repertoires to cytomegalovirus serostatus. In addition to the first cohort of 666 subjects, a separate validation cohort of 120 different subjects was used. To predict cytomegalovirus infection status, the study brought together high-throughput TCR immunosequencing, statistical association of individual TCRs with disease status, and machine learning. A later analysis re-analyzed previously published TCR beta repertoires from 500 to 700 donors and added high-resolution HLA genotyping to study TCR occurrence patterns. Rather than using new phenotypic data, the later analysis identified candidate immune exposures from TCR beta sequences and from how often those sequences occurred across donors. An earlier analysis of some 500 of the donors applied high-throughput TCR beta sequencing to assess whether each TCR beta V gene segment acted as functional or pseudogenic. Alongside the repertoire data, information on donor age, sex, ethnicity and CMV serostatus was compiled. Genome-wide SNP genotypes for about 55% of the roughly 670 donors were used in a later genetic analysis, which treated that subset as a discovery cohort. Every repertoire in the discovery cohort had been generated on one and the same sequencing platform. Both class I and class II loci were covered by HLA typing, at four-digit resolution. The number of donors typed differed by locus, with 629-630 for A, B, C, DRB1 and DQB1, roughly 520 for DQA1, 600 to 610 for DPA1, and approximately 470 for DPB1. Four to six DR-DQ haplotypes were handled as single units for association and clustering, since linkage in the cohort was strong. Among about 410 genotyped donors of the cohort, an average of around 250,000 unique TCR beta nucleotide sequences was sequenced per donor, of which about 18% were non-productive. The full study reports these points: The authors suggested that the approach could potentially be extended to other disease states and immunological phenotypes. In a later genetic analysis, fewer N-insertions in productive TCRs were reported among donors in an Asian-associated ancestry cluster than the roughly 700-donor mean. Because HLA typing was unavailable for some donors at each locus, only the typed subset was used in association tests. V-gene and J-gene trimming of TCR beta chains was associated with a missense DCLRE1C variant in a later genetic analysis, and the association was replicated in an independent cohort. Only TCR beta chains were sequenced in this cohort, and the absence of alpha or paired-chain data limited detectable features. Assigning TCR associations to individual alleles was difficult when HLA alleles, especially DR and DQ, strongly co-occurred. In a later analysis, 16,951 TCR beta sequences were associated with specific HLA alleles at a false discovery rate of 0.05. A later analysis found that TCR association rates varied across HLA loci, with DRB1 alleles showing the most associated TCRs and HLA-C alleles the fewest. The classifier was reported to diagnose cytomegalovirus status with high specificity and sensitivity in both the original and validation cohorts. Sequencing depth was assumed to be roughly uniform across donors in the presence/absence analyses, though that assumption may not hold. The study listed 150 to 200 TCR beta chains as associated with cytomegalovirus. Correlated functional status among segregating V segments might reflect linkage disequilibrium, but an unknown experimental factor could not be ruled out. The sequencing pipeline was judged likely to have produced a cluster of highly shared sequence variants as a technical artifact. A further reported finding was that TCR beta sequences accurately predicted the HLA-A and HLA-B alleles for most subjects in the first cohort. In a later analysis, HLA-associated TCR beta chains showed more clonal expansion and lower generation probabilities than non-associated chains that were equally common. An earlier analysis of around 540 of the donors showed that most TCR beta V segments appeared in productive rearrangements either about 90% or about 30% of the time, which broadly matched IMGT annotations. Most CMV-associated TCR beta chains appeared to be HLA-restricted in a later analysis, and the HLA associations seemed to be driven largely by CMV exposure. Most TCR sequences were seen in very few donors, while some public TCRs were found in many individuals. Immune exposure information for the cohort was limited to CMV serostatus. The earlier analysis of 587 of the donors excluded 15 to 20 rarely observed V segments, including chromosome 9 orphons, because counts were too low. A later analysis reported that several top co-occurrence clusters appeared linked to parvovirus B19, influenza, CMV and Epstein-Barr virus. In vitro tests confirmed that a few of the cytomegalovirus-associated TCR beta chains recognize cytomegalovirus antigens.

The cohort consisted of approximately 670 healthy bone marrow donors. At the time of sampling, every cohort member was nominally healthy, though immune exposures that went unrecorded were likely present. The donor tested CMV seropositive, placing the donor among the roughly 270 seropositive members of the cohort. A peripheral blood sample was collected from each donor, and TCR beta sequencing was performed on peripheral blood mononuclear cells. Genomic DNA was extracted from the blood cell samples with the Qiagen DNeasy Blood Extraction Kit. This clone came up once. The antigen it binds to is not known. Base qualities are not provided; no much larger clone lies one nucleotide away. Libraries were built with the immunoSEQ multiplex PCR assay. For the multiplex PCR, a mixture combining 60 forward primers for TCR Vbeta segments and 13 reverse primers for TCR Jbeta segments was used. The CDR3 region of rearranged TCR beta genes was amplified from genomic DNA by a multiplex PCR assay. The Illumina HiSeq System was used to sequence the amplified TCR beta libraries as 87-base-pair reads. Per the authors' processing: A later analysis tallied roughly 80 million unique TCR beta chains across the 550 to 850 repertoires, and around 10 million of those chains were shared by two or more donors. To remove PCR and sequencing errors, raw reads were error-corrected and collapsed into unique sequences using a nearest-neighbor algorithm that merged closely related sequences. V, D and J gene segments were assigned by aligning CDR3 sequences to IMGT reference sequences. For a sequence to be retained, at least a six-nucleotide match to both a V gene segment and a J gene segment was required. Rearrangements were called productive when the CDR3 lacked stop codons and stayed in frame with V and J; all others were non-productive. CDR3 was defined according to IMGT convention as the region running from the second conserved V-encoded cysteine to the conserved J-encoded phenylalanine. In an earlier analysis of more than 550 of the donors, sequences lacking an unambiguous match to a single V gene segment were excluded. An earlier analysis of about 600 of the donors called V segments functional above 56.7% productive rearrangements and segregating when the between-donor standard deviation exceeded 5%. A statistical classification framework was developed to diagnose cytomegalovirus status using the catalog of TCR beta chain sequences. In a later analysis, TCR nucleotide sequences were compared against IMGT/GENE-DB human TR gene sequences so that V and J genes could be assigned. Using the TCRdist pipeline, a later analysis assigned CDR3 sequences along with most-parsimonious VDJ recombination scenarios. In a later analysis, every TCR beta chain was defined by the combination of its CDR3 amino acid sequence and its V-gene family, and reads without a unique V-gene family were dropped. A later analysis removed 500 to 600 highly shared, low-generation-probability nucleotide sequences to deal with suspected cross-contamination and a sequencing artifact. For each public chain, a later analysis derived a clonal expansion index from normalized ranks of inferred template counts within each repertoire. A later analysis computed generation probabilities with a VDJ recombination model fitted to out-of-frame rearrangements, and checked the results against IGoR. Hypergeometric tests were used in a later analysis to score TCR-TCR, TCR-HLA and TCR-CMV co-occurrence, with a repertoire-size bias correction applied to the TCR pairs. A later analysis estimated false discovery rates by permuting HLA or CMV assignments 20 times. A later analysis grouped co-occurring TCRs with DBSCAN, adding TCRdist sequence similarity when clustering within HLA-allele-positive subsets. Repertoires with fewer than 30,000 or more than 120,000 public chains, plus five repertoires with anomalous nucleotide sharing, were excluded from co-occurrence clustering. Here the immuneACCESS table is served through TCRdb, limited to in-frame sequences with V and J called. Missing clones are a known gap in these copies; in checked studies unresolved V genes cover under half, and the rest lacks a known reason. V and J calls plus clone size are reproduced from that table; the DNA served to infer D and trimming. This sample holds 98,000 or so clones; roughly 79% were observed only once. The ten top clones hold 5.8% of the sample.

The TCR sequence derives from a man aged 55 to 70 in good health and CMV-seropositive. Sequencing used PBMCs.

This receptor has the CDR3 CASSLGPRASEKLFF. The bases are TGTGCCAGCAGCTTGGGACCCAGGGCTAGTGAAAAACTGTTTTTT. The chain uses TRBV5-5 and TRBJ1-4; a tentative D call is TRBD1 (5 bases match). Trimming removed 0 bases from V and 7 bases from J, leaving 13 bases between the germline ends. CDR3 length: 15 amino acids, cysteine to phenylalanine. The read is trimmed to its CDR3 DNA, 45 bases read in frame from base 1. CDR1 is given as SGHKS and CDR2 as YYEKEE, both from the germline V gene (reference sequence).